Below are 30 T cell receptor beta chains sequenced from a single sample in a study of T-cell reconstitution after alpha-beta-depleted transplantation in children. Unique molecular identifiers featured in how the TCRbeta library was prepared. Each CDR3 protein is one row after TCRdb ran MiXCR on the PCR reads. The sample consists of hundreds of thousands of distinct CDR3 sequences, more than 20% of them appearing once. The source material was PBMCs, mostly from graft donor cells, sampled 360 days after TCRalphabeta/CD19-depleted stem cell transplant. The receptors were gathered from a female patient aged 2-10 years who had a stem cell transplant for congenital amegakaryocytic thrombocytopenia, so the T cells may come from the graft donor.

V gene TRBV20-1 combines with J gene TRBJ1-2; D not resolved. The CDR3 consists of 16 residues. V lost 5 bases and J 4 bases, leaving 23 bases between the germline ends. The germline CDR1 and CDR2 sequences are DFQATT and SNEGSKA (reference sequence). CDR3 amino acids: CSAYDDWPSLGYGYTF. CDR3 nucleotide sequence: TGCAGTGCTTATGACGACTGGCCGTCCCTGGGCTATGGCTACACCTTC.

This clonotype was counted at least ten times. V usage is TRBV7-9 and J usage is TRBJ2-2; D is possibly TRBD1 (5 bases). The length of the CDR3 is 15 residues. CDR1 and CDR2 from the germline V gene are SEHNR and FQNEAQ (reference sequence). Deletions cut 0 bases from V and 7 bases from J, with 12 bases between. The DNA of the CDR3 is TGTGCCAGCAGCTTAGCCAGGGATCAACTCGGGGAGCTGTTTTTT. This sequence encodes CASSLARDQLGELFF.

This chain joins TRBV29-1 and TRBJ2-5, with D unclear. Between the trimmed V and J ends, which lost 4 bases and 5 bases, there was a span of 5 bases. CDR1 is SQVTM and CDR2 is ANQGSEA in the germline V gene. This CDR3 contains 10 residues. The CDR3 nucleotides read TGCAGCGTTGCTCAGGAGACCCAGTACTTC. Its protein product is CSVAQETQYF.

This clonotype was detected only a few times. Here the CDR3 DNA reads TGTGCCAGCAGCCGGGGACACGCTGCAACTAATGAAAAACTGTTTTTT. This codes for CASSRGHAATNEKLFF. The chain is built from TRBV7-9 and TRBJ1-4; the D gene is possibly TRBD1 (6 bases). The CDR3 loop spans 16 amino acids. CDR1 SEHNR and CDR2 FQNEAQ come from the germline V gene (reference sequence). Trimming removed 5 bases from V and 0 bases from J, with 13 bases in between.

This clonotype was found a few times. The rearrangement joins TRBV6-1 to TRBJ2-1; 8 positions agree with TRBD1. V was clipped by 6 bases and J by 7 bases; unmatched bases: 11. The CDR3 runs 15 residues. CDR1 and CDR2 from the germline V gene are MNHNS and SASEGT. The CDR3 here is CASSRGQGVPNEQFF. The CDR3 DNA follows: TGTGCCAGCAGCCGAGGACAGGGTGTACCGAATGAGCAGTTCTTC.

This CDR3 is CASSFGGDADTQYF. CDR3 nucleotide sequence: TGTGCCAGCTCCTTCGGGGGCGATGCAGATACGCAGTATTTT. This sequence joins TRBV7-8 and TRBJ2-3; D possibly uses TRBD1 or TRBD2 (6 bases each). With 8 bases removed from V and 4 bases from J, the gap between germline ends came to 16 bases. The length of the CDR3 is 14 residues. The V gene's germline CDR1 is SGHVS and CDR2 FQNEAQ.

The rearrangement uses TRBV6-5 and TRBJ1-3; D gene ambiguous. Germline V gene sequence: CDR1 MNHEY, CDR2 SVGAGI. The CDR3 length is 12 residues. Trimming removed 8 bases at V and 3 bases at J, with 8 bases between. The CDR3 loop reads CASGRSGNTIYF. The CDR3 nucleotides read TGTGCCAGCGGCAGGAGTGGAAACACCATATATTTT.

The rearrangement uses TRBV29-1 and TRBJ2-5; 10 bases map to TRBD2. Per the germline V gene, CDR1 is SQVTM and CDR2 is ANQGSEA. The CDR3 contains 11 residues. V was clipped by 7 bases and J by 5 bases; unmatched bases: 1. The CDR3 spells CSAGLAETQYF. In DNA form, the CDR3 reads TGCAGCGCGGGACTAGCGGAGACCCAGTACTTC.

The chain employs TRBV7-8 and TRBJ1-2; D remains ambiguous. The V end was cut by 2 bases, the J end by 0 bases, with 10 bases between. The CDR3 runs to 15 residues. Germline assignment: CDR1 SGHVS and CDR2 FQNEAQ. CDR3 region: CASSLRPAANYGYTF. The CDR3 region has the DNA TGTGCCAGCAGCTTACGGCCAGCAGCTAACTATGGCTACACCTTC.

The chain is built from TRBV20-1 and TRBJ1-2; no reliable D call. This CDR3 comprises 15 residues. Germline lookup yields CDR1 DFQATT and CDR2 SNEGSKA (reference sequence). Between the trimmed V and J ends, which lost 0 bases and 3 bases, there was a span of 14 bases. The CDR3: CSARDLTEVDYGYTF. In nucleotides, the CDR3 is TGCAGTGCTAGAGATCTAACCGAGGTCGACTATGGCTACACCTTC.

This clonotype has just a few counts. The chain uses TRBV20-1 and TRBJ1-1; TRBD1 is a possible D gene (6 bases). This CDR3 has 11 residues. With 5 bases removed from V and 12 bases from J, the gap between germline ends came to 16 bases. Per germline, CDR1 DFQATT and CDR2 SNEGSKA (reference sequence). CDR3 protein: CSALSGQLPFF. DNA for the CDR3: TGCAGTGCTCTCTCCGGACAGCTTCCTTTCTTT.

The chain uses TRBV30 and TRBJ2-7, with D perhaps TRBD1 or TRBD2 (5 bases each). The CDR3 extends over 13 amino acids. Trimming removed 3 bases at V and 4 bases at J, with 13 bases between. Germline CDR1 is GTSNPN and CDR2 is SVGIG (reference sequence). This CDR3 reads CAWRPGQTYEQYF. The CDR3 nucleotides are TGTGCCTGGAGACCGGGGCAGACGTACGAGCAGTACTTC.

This clonotype appeared many times. This chain connects TRBV12-3 or TRBV12-4 to TRBJ2-1; 13 bases map to TRBD2. CDR3 length: 12 residues. J gave up 8 bases and V 10 bases, and 2 bases lay outside the gene matches. The CDR3 coding sequence is TGTGCCACCACTAGCGGGGGGGATGAGCAGTTCTTC. It encodes CATTSGGDEQFF.

The chain is built from TRBV6-5 and TRBJ2-3; 13 nucleotides line up with TRBD2. Germline V CDR1 and CDR2: MNHEY, SVGAGI. V shed 4 bases and J 5 bases; nucleotides not matched to a gene: 9. The CDR3 spans 17 residues. The chain's CDR3 is CASSSITSGGAQDTQYF. CDR3 DNA sequence: TGTGCCAGCAGTTCCATCACTAGCGGGGGGGCCCAAGATACGCAGTATTTT.

This clonotype appeared a few times. The rearrangement joins TRBV4-3 to TRBJ2-7; possible D gene TRBD1, 5 bases. V was pared by 3 bases and J by 2 bases, with 17 bases between. CDR1 and CDR2 from the germline V gene are LGHNA and YSLEER. This CDR3 has 16 amino acids. The CDR3 bases are TGCGCCAGCAGCCACCTGGGCGCAGGGAAACCCTACGAGCAGTACTTC. Protein: CASSHLGAGKPYEQYF.

This clonotype was seen repeatedly, ten times or more. V gene TRBV21-1 combines with J gene TRBJ2-1. TRBV21-1 corresponds to a pseudogene. This CDR3 has 15 residues. The CDR3 bases are TGTGCCAGCAGCAAAGGGTCTAGTTCCTACAATGAGCAGTTCTTC. Amino acids: CASSKGSSSYNEQFF.

This rearrangement joins TRBV6-6 to TRBJ1-5; D is possibly TRBD1 (5 bases). Germline V lookup: CDR1 MNHNY, CDR2 SVGAGI (reference sequence). CDR3 size: 13 residues. V was clipped by 4 bases and J by 5 bases, with 9 bases between them. CDR3 region: CASSLGRHQPQHF. The CDR3 nucleotides read TGTGCCAGCAGTTTGGGACGGCATCAGCCCCAGCATTTT.

This clonotype came up many times. The chain carries TRBV29-1 and TRBJ2-7, with D maybe TRBD2 (5 bases). The V end lost 4 bases, the J end lost 0 bases, and 7 bases lay between the germline ends. The CDR3 consists of 12 residues. The germline CDR1 and CDR2 sequences are SQVTM and ANQGSEA. The CDR3 DNA follows: TGCAGCGTTGTTGGGAGCTCCTACGAGCAGTACTTC. Protein product: CSVVGSSYEQYF.

This chain uses TRBV2 with TRBJ1-2; D may be TRBD1 (5 bases). With 6 bases removed from V and 2 bases from J, the gap between germline ends came to 25 bases. Per the germline V gene, CDR1 is SNHLY and CDR2 is FYNNEI. The CDR3 spans 18 residues. For the CDR3, the DNA is TGTGCCAGCAGCTACCGACAATCCCAGGGAGTAGAGAACTATGGCTACACCTTC. Translation: CASSYRQSQGVENYGYTF.

This rearrangement joins TRBV29-1 to TRBJ1-2; TRBD1 might be the D (6 bases). The CDR3 covers 12 residues. The V gene's germline CDR1 is SQVTM and CDR2 ANQGSEA. Trimming stripped 4 bases from V and 8 bases from J, with 14 bases between. CDR3 nucleotide sequence: TGCAGCGTTGCTTTTCGGACAGTCGGCTACACCTTC. Translation: CSVAFRTVGYTF.

The chain links TRBV2 to TRBJ2-1; D call uncertain. Germline V gene sequence: CDR1 SNHLY, CDR2 FYNNEI. The CDR3 is 14 amino acids. Between the trimmed V and J ends, which lost 8 bases and 6 bases, there was a span of 17 bases. For the CDR3, the DNA is TGTGCCAGCTATGACTTCCCGCCCTCCAATGAGCAGTTCTTC. As protein: CASYDFPPSNEQFF.

The chain has TRBV30 and TRBJ1-2, with TRBD1 as a possible D gene (5 bases). V lost 4 bases and J 7 bases, leaving 13 bases between the germline ends. The V gene's germline CDR1 is GTSNPN and CDR2 SVGIG (reference sequence). The CDR3 is 12 amino acids. CDR3 residues: CAWTYGGSGYTF. The CDR3 bases are TGTGCCTGGACCTATGGGGGTAGTGGCTACACCTTC.

This clonotype was observed a handful of times. This sequence joins TRBV11-2 and TRBJ2-3; perhaps D is TRBD1 or TRBD2 (5 bases each). Deletions cut 3 bases from V and 2 bases from J, with 15 bases between. The germline CDR1 and CDR2 sequences are SGHAT and FQNNGV. The CDR3 is 16 residues long. CDR3 in amino acids: CASSFRGAGPTDTQYF. The CDR3 region has the DNA TGTGCCAGCAGCTTTAGAGGGGCAGGGCCCACAGATACGCAGTATTTT.

This clonotype was counted between two and nine times. The chain links TRBV7-2 to TRBJ2-4, with D perhaps given as TRBD1 or TRBD2 (6 bases each). This CDR3 region has 17 residues. The germline V gene has CDR1 SGHTA and CDR2 FQGNSA. Trimming removed 2 bases from V and 1 base from J, with 15 bases in between. CDR3 sequence: CASSLIVGGYAKNIQYF. CDR3 nucleotides: TGTGCCAGCAGCTTAATCGTAGGGGGGTACGCCAAAAACATTCAGTACTTC.

This chain connects TRBV29-1 to TRBJ1-4; 8 bases fit TRBD1. The junction had 6 bases not matched to a gene; V was cut back by 6 bases and J by 3 bases. The V gene's germline CDR1 is SQVTM and CDR2 ANQGSEA. This CDR3 region has 14 residues. In DNA, the CDR3 is TGCAGCGTGCAAGAGACAGGGGCTAATGAAAAACTGTTTTTT. It yields the protein CSVQETGANEKLFF.

CDR3 in DNA: TGCAGTGCTAGTGCTGGTAGCAATCAGCCCCAGCATTTT. As protein: CSASAGSNQPQHF. The genes are TRBV20-1 and TRBJ1-5, with D uncertain. This CDR3 contains 13 residues. CDR1 DFQATT and CDR2 SNEGSKA come from the germline V gene (reference sequence). V was trimmed by 3 bases and J by 0 bases, leaving 6 bases between them.

The chain combines TRBV5-1 with TRBJ2-2, with D perhaps TRBD2 (6 bases). The CDR3 loop spans 17 amino acids. V was trimmed by 0 bases and J by 4 bases, leaving 16 bases between them. Germline V gene sequence: CDR1 SGHRS, CDR2 YFSETQ. The CDR3 spells CASSLDHAGSGTGELFF. The CDR3 region has the DNA TGCGCCAGCAGCTTGGACCATGCGGGGAGCGGCACCGGGGAGCTGTTTTTT.

This chain links TRBV15 with TRBJ1-2, with D uncertain. Germline CDR1 reads LNHNV; CDR2 reads YYDKDF (reference sequence). V shed 0 bases and J shed 4 bases, with 6 bases lying between them. This CDR3 spans 13 amino acids. CDR3 coding DNA: TGTGCCACCAGCAGAGATGGCAGCTATGGCTACACCTTC. Its translation: CATSRDGSYGYTF.

This clonotype was recorded a few times. The V gene is TRBV10-3, the J gene TRBJ2-7; TRBD2 agrees at 8 bases. This CDR3 is 15 amino acids long. V trimming: 3 bases; J trimming: 2 bases; junction bases outside the gene matches: 6. The germline V gene has CDR1 ENHRY and CDR2 SYGVKD. The CDR3 protein is CAISDWTGGPYEQYF. For the CDR3, the DNA is TGTGCCATCAGTGACTGGACGGGAGGGCCCTACGAGCAGTACTTC.

This chain connects TRBV20-1 to TRBJ1-5, with a weak D call TRBD1 (6 bases). V gave up 2 bases and J gave up 0 bases, with 8 bases separating them. Per the germline V gene, CDR1 is DFQATT and CDR2 is SNEGSKA (reference sequence). The CDR3 has 14 amino acids. CDR3 nucleotide sequence: TGCAGTGCTAGACAGGGGTATAGCAATCAGCCCCAGCATTTT. Its translation: CSARQGYSNQPQHF.